This T cell receptor beta chain stems from a study of blood T cell repertoires in COVID-19. Across the whole study: Both acute and convalescent COVID-19 samples were obtained from the United States, Italy and Spain. The cDNA or gDNA used as material had been derived from T cells, B-cell-depleted T cells, or PBMCs.

Original processing notes: Reference gene primers were amplified, and this amplification served to estimate nucleated cell counts. Here immunoSEQ multiplex PCR was the method, and the copy in TCRdb shows in-frame clones only, minus some. Clone size and the V and J calls come from that table; the DNA yielded D and trimming. The data hold about 83,000 clones, with roughly nine tenths observed a single time. This TCR came from a woman between 45 and 60 years old with active or convalescent COVID-19. Sequencing input: peripheral blood.

DNA for the CDR3: TGTGCCAGCAGTTCGCGGCGGGGGGGGGAGACCCAGTACTTC. This gives the protein CASSSRRGGETQYF. This chain uses TRBV6-6 with TRBJ2-5, with 9 bases lining up with TRBD2. Germline CDR1 reads MNHNY; CDR2 reads SVGAGI (reference sequence). The CDR3 spans 14 residues. Trimming removed 4 bases from V and 5 bases from J; junction bases left unmatched: 5.